This T cell receptor beta chain originates from a study of Ad26.COV2.S vaccination and SARS-CoV-2 variants. Trimming removed 4 bases at V and 7 bases at J, with 17 bases between. The CDR3 runs 16 residues. Looked up from germline, CDR1 is LGHNA and CDR2 is YNFKEQ. The method was immunoSEQ multiplex PCR; TCRdb's version includes in-frame clones alone and lacks a portion of them. The repertoire holds 450,000 to 550,000 clones, roughly 87% seen once, with around 1.8% in the top ten. Treatment denoted: about 20 received Ad26.COV2.S at low or high dose, single or two shots; about 5 received placebo; per-sample allocation not given. After the first vaccine or placebo injection, samples were drawn on day 63.

V is TRBV4-2 and J is TRBJ1-6; TRBD1 is a possible D gene (6 bases). This receptor was identified in a person aged 18-65 years who received the Ad26.COV2.S COVID-19 vaccine or a placebo. Material: peripheral blood, obtained in a trial of Ad26.COV2.S vaccine versus placebo. The CDR3 sequence: CASSPAVHRANSPLHF. CDR3 bases: TGTGCCAGCAGCCCCGCGGTCCACAGGGCCAATTCACCCCTCCACTTT.